This is a list of T cell receptor beta chains from one sample in a study of T cells in Graves' hyperthyroidism and ophthalmopathy. TCRdb redid the calling of the multiplex PCR reads with MiXCR, one entry per CDR3 protein. Among around 350,000 distinct CDR3 sequences listed, roughly 13% were seen once. The sequencing input was blood. These receptors all come from a woman aged 18 to 35 with Graves' hyperthyroidism. The CDR3 runs from the conserved cysteine through the conserved F or W. D genes are given only for firm matches. Not every row has a clone size; where given, it reads once, few, many or a size class.

CDR3 DNA: TGTGCCAGCAGTGAACTGGGACTAGCGGAGACGGGCGAGCAGTACTTC
CDR3 protein: CASSELGLAETGEQYF
D gene: TRBD2
J gene: TRBJ2-7
V gene: TRBV2
clone size: many

CDR3 DNA: TGTGCCAGCAGTTTTAGCGGACAGGTGGGTGAGCAGTTCTTC
CDR3 protein: CASSFSGQVGEQFF
D gene: .
J gene: TRBJ2-1
V gene: TRBV27
clone size: .

CDR3 DNA: TGCGCCAGCAGCTTGGGCGGGGCGGCAGATACGCAGTATTTT
CDR3 protein: CASSLGGAADTQYF
D gene: .
J gene: TRBJ2-3
V gene: TRBV5-1
clone size: many

CDR3 DNA: TGTGCCAGCAGCCAAGAAGCGGCGCTAGCGGGGAATTACAATGAGCAGTTCTTC
CDR3 protein: CASSQEAALAGNYNEQFF
D gene: TRBD2
J gene: TRBJ2-1
V gene: TRBV3-1
clone size: many

CDR3 DNA: TGCGCCAGCAGAACAGGACAGGCCGGGTCCAATGAGCAGTTCTTC
CDR3 protein: CASRTGQAGSNEQFF
D gene: TRBD1
J gene: TRBJ2-1
V gene: TRBV4-1
clone size: many

CDR3 DNA: TGTGCCATACAGGGTCCCACTGAAGCTTTCTTT
CDR3 protein: CAIQGPTEAFF
D gene: .
J gene: TRBJ1-1
V gene: TRBV10-3
clone size: .

CDR3 DNA: TGTGCCAGCAAAGTAGCGGGAATGAACACTGAAGCTTTCTTT
CDR3 protein: CASKVAGMNTEAFF
D gene: .
J gene: TRBJ1-1
V gene: TRBV6-2/TRBV6-3
clone size: many

CDR3 DNA: TGTGCCAGCAAACTCCTCACCGGACTAGCGGGTACCGGGGAGCTGTTTTTT
CDR3 protein: CASKLLTGLAGTGELFF
D gene: TRBD2
J gene: TRBJ2-2
V gene: TRBV12-3/TRBV12-4
clone size: few

CDR3 DNA: TGTGCCAGCAGCGTAGGCAGTGACGGGTATAATTCACCCCTCCACTTT
CDR3 protein: CASSVGSDGYNSPLHF
D gene: .
J gene: TRBJ1-6
V gene: TRBV9
clone size: few

CDR3 DNA: TGTGCCAGTAGTGCCCCCGCTAGCGGTGCGAGCTCCTACAATGAGCAGTTCTTC
CDR3 protein: CASSAPASGASSYNEQFF
D gene: TRBD2
J gene: TRBJ2-1
V gene: TRBV19
clone size: .

CDR3 DNA: TGTGCCAGCAGTTTATCCTTTAGGACAGGGGTACCCACCGGGGAGCTGTTTTTT
CDR3 protein: CASSLSFRTGVPTGELFF
D gene: TRBD1
J gene: TRBJ2-2
V gene: TRBV28
clone size: many

CDR3 DNA: TGTGCCAGCTCCCCTACTAGCGGGAGTTGGTACGAGCAGTACTTC
CDR3 protein: CASSPTSGSWYEQYF
D gene: TRBD2
J gene: TRBJ2-7
V gene: TRBV18
clone size: many

CDR3 DNA: TGTGCCAGCAGTTATAACGATTTTCGGCCCCAGCATTTT
CDR3 protein: CASSYNDFRPQHF
D gene: .
J gene: TRBJ1-5
V gene: TRBV28
clone size: many

CDR3 DNA: TGCGCCAGCAGCTTGGCCCAGGCGGGGGAGGGGAACACTGAAGCTTTCTTT
CDR3 protein: CASSLAQAGEGNTEAFF
D gene: .
J gene: TRBJ1-1
V gene: TRBV5-1
clone size: many

CDR3 DNA: TGTGCCAGCGGTTTGTGGAGGGACACCAACACCGGGGAGCTGTTTTTT
CDR3 protein: CASGLWRDTNTGELFF
D gene: .
J gene: TRBJ2-2
V gene: TRBV6-5
clone size: many

CDR3 DNA: TGTGCCAGCACTCGTGAGACAGTGACAGATACGCAGTATTTT
CDR3 protein: CASTRETVTDTQYF
D gene: .
J gene: TRBJ2-3
V gene: TRBV6-1
clone size: many

CDR3 DNA: TGTGCCAGCAGTGGGACAGGGGCGTTTTATGGCTACACCTTC
CDR3 protein: CASSGTGAFYGYTF
D gene: TRBD1
J gene: TRBJ1-2
V gene: TRBV6-1
clone size: many

CDR3 DNA: TGTGCCAGCAGCCGACTCCCGGGCGGAGGGGACTATGGCTACACCTTC
CDR3 protein: CASSRLPGGGDYGYTF
D gene: .
J gene: TRBJ1-2
V gene: TRBV28
clone size: many

CDR3 DNA: TGTGCCAGCAGCGACCCTACGACAGGGAACTATGGCTACACCTTC
CDR3 protein: CASSDPTTGNYGYTF
D gene: TRBD1
J gene: TRBJ1-2
V gene: TRBV6-1
clone size: many

CDR3 DNA: TGTGCCAGCAGCTCTCGGGGGACCCGTAAGACCCAGTACTTC
CDR3 protein: CASSSRGTRKTQYF
D gene: .
J gene: TRBJ2-5
V gene: TRBV27
clone size: many

CDR3 DNA: TGTGCCAGCAGTTTAGGCCTGGAACTCTACGAGCAGTACTTC
CDR3 protein: CASSLGLELYEQYF
D gene: .
J gene: TRBJ2-7
V gene: TRBV27
clone size: many

CDR3 DNA: TGTGCCAGCAGCACGGACTTATCGGACAGGGAGCAGTACTTC
CDR3 protein: CASSTDLSDREQYF
D gene: TRBD1
J gene: TRBJ2-7
V gene: TRBV5-6
clone size: many

CDR3 DNA: TGTGCCAGCTGCCCGGAGGTGAACACTGAAGCTTTCTTT
CDR3 protein: CASCPEVNTEAFF
D gene: .
J gene: TRBJ1-1
V gene: TRBV12-3/TRBV12-4
clone size: many

CDR3 DNA: TGTGCCAGCAGTTTAAACGGGGGGCTCTACACCGGGGAGCTGTTTTTT
CDR3 protein: CASSLNGGLYTGELFF
D gene: .
J gene: TRBJ2-2
V gene: TRBV27
clone size: few

CDR3 DNA: TGCAGTGCTAGTGGGACGAGACTAGGAAGTACAGATACGCAGTATTTT
CDR3 protein: CSASGTRLGSTDTQYF
D gene: .
J gene: TRBJ2-3
V gene: TRBV20-1
clone size: many

CDR3 DNA: TGTGCCAGCAGCGGGGGGTTTGGGGTCACCGGGGAGCTGTTTTTT
CDR3 protein: CASSGGFGVTGELFF
D gene: TRBD2
J gene: TRBJ2-2
V gene: TRBV6-1
clone size: .

CDR3 DNA: TGTGCCAGCAGCCTAGGAAAGACAATCAATGAGCAGTTCTTC
CDR3 protein: CASSLGKTINEQFF
D gene: .
J gene: TRBJ2-1
V gene: TRBV7-3
clone size: many

CDR3 DNA: TGCAGCGTCGAGCCGGGACAGATTGATGGCTACACCTTC
CDR3 protein: CSVEPGQIDGYTF
D gene: TRBD1
J gene: TRBJ1-2
V gene: TRBV29-1
clone size: many

CDR3 DNA: TGTGCCAGCAGCTTTATTGGTGGACAGGACAATGAGCAGTTCTTC
CDR3 protein: CASSFIGGQDNEQFF
D gene: TRBD1
J gene: TRBJ2-1
V gene: TRBV7-3
clone size: few

CDR3 DNA: TGCAGTGCTAGAGATCCCGCTCTCCTAACGCAAGAGACCCAGTACTTC
CDR3 protein: CSARDPALLTQETQYF
D gene: .
J gene: TRBJ2-5
V gene: TRBV20-1
clone size: many

CDR3 DNA: TGTGCCAGCAGCCCGCGCCCATCTAGCGGGAGACCGGGTAGTGAGCAGTTCTTC
CDR3 protein: CASSPRPSSGRPGSEQFF
D gene: TRBD2
J gene: TRBJ2-1
V gene: TRBV9
clone size: many

CDR3 DNA: TGTGCCTCCGGAGGGGGCGTCCGCGATGCGCAGTATTTT
CDR3 protein: CASGGGVRDAQYF
D gene: .
J gene: TRBJ2-3
V gene: TRBV19
clone size: .

CDR3 DNA: TGTGCCAGCAGCCCTGGTAGGGTGAACAATTCACCCCTCCACTTT
CDR3 protein: CASSPGRVNNSPLHF
D gene: .
J gene: TRBJ1-6
V gene: TRBV7-9
clone size: many

CDR3 DNA: TGTGCCAGCTCACTTATCAAGTCCCTCAGCCGAATCTACAATGAGCAGTTCTTC
CDR3 protein: CASSLIKSLSRIYNEQFF
D gene: .
J gene: TRBJ2-1
V gene: TRBV18
clone size: few

CDR3 DNA: TGTGCCAGCAGCTTGATAGCGGCCAGCACAGATACGCAGTATTTT
CDR3 protein: CASSLIAASTDTQYF
D gene: .
J gene: TRBJ2-3
V gene: TRBV7-3
clone size: many

CDR3 DNA: TGTGCCAGCAGCGTAGTTACAGGGGATAGGAGCACCGGGGAGCTGTTTTTT
CDR3 protein: CASSVVTGDRSTGELFF
D gene: TRBD1
J gene: TRBJ2-2
V gene: TRBV9
clone size: .

CDR3 DNA: TGTGCCAGCTCACCGCTAACGGGAACGATTTACAATGAGCAGTTCTTC
CDR3 protein: CASSPLTGTIYNEQFF
D gene: .
J gene: TRBJ2-1
V gene: TRBV18
clone size: .

CDR3 DNA: TGTGCCACTCAAGCGGGGTGGAGTGAAGCTTTCTTT
CDR3 protein: CATQAGWSEAFF
D gene: .
J gene: TRBJ1-1
V gene: TRBV2
clone size: many

CDR3 DNA: TGTGCCAGCAGGGCTGGAGCGGTGGTCTATGGCTACACCTTC
CDR3 protein: CASRAGAVVYGYTF
D gene: .
J gene: TRBJ1-2
V gene: TRBV28
clone size: many

CDR3 DNA: TGTGCCAGCAGTGACCTTGGTTTGGCGGGAGGGAATGAGCAGTTCTTC
CDR3 protein: CASSDLGLAGGNEQFF
D gene: TRBD2
J gene: TRBJ2-1
V gene: TRBV6-1
clone size: .

CDR3 DNA: TGCAGTGCTAACCTTTACAATGAGCAGTTCTTC
CDR3 protein: CSANLYNEQFF
D gene: .
J gene: TRBJ2-1
V gene: TRBV20-1
clone size: few

CDR3 DNA: TGTGCCAGCAGCTCTGCAGCTCTATATGGCTACACCTTC
CDR3 protein: CASSSAALYGYTF
D gene: .
J gene: TRBJ1-2
V gene: TRBV5-5
clone size: many